The sequence of this TCR beta chain was determined in a study of blood T cells in healthy people across ages (dated by TCRdb to between 2014 and 2016). A note on the overall study: In model experiments, template switching captured about one uniquely barcoded TCR beta cDNA molecule for every two T cells. Two additional independent replicas of 1 million unique cDNA reads from the same blood draw were analyzed for two donors (one aged 18 to 29 and one aged 80 or older). To avoid experimental bias, donors of different ages were randomly spread across the sequencing lanes. Donors were grouped into four age groups: young (average roughly 17 years), middle-aged (roughly 38), aged (around 60) and long-lived (about 90). The study measured age-related changes in TCR beta repertoire diversity using deep sequencing normalized with unique cDNA molecular identifiers. The study at large found these results: As age increased, observed TCR beta diversity per million T cells dropped in a roughly linear way, and a significant reduction was already evident by age 40. Conclusive comparison of naive and antigen-experienced compartments was prevented by the profiling of bulk unsorted PBMCs. Because the CMV infection status of the donors was unknown, age-related changes in expanded clonotypes may potentially have been confounded. Compared with the aged group, the long-lived group had more naive CD4+ T cells, fewer expanded clones and increased TCR diversity, suggesting age selection. Estimates of total diversity from one million sequenced T cells were regarded as lower bounds and underestimates. A strong correlation was found between observed TCR beta diversity and the percentage of naive T cells measured by flow cytometry.

Its CDR3 holds 14 amino acids, cysteine through phenylalanine. Kept here is only the CDR3 DNA, which spans 42 bases and is read in frame from base 1. V is clipped by 5 bases and J by 4 bases, and the sequence between their germline boundaries is 14 bases long. The germline V gene provides CDR1 ENHRY and CDR2 SYGVKD. In regard to this clonotype: What this receptor recognizes is not known. The input lacks base qualities; no much larger clone sits a single base away.

Library method: 5' RACE. Sequencing instrument: Illumina HiSeq 2500. A second 7 to 11 cycle PCR used a sample-barcoded 5' primer and a J-beta primer mix. A unique molecular identifier was introduced onto each TCR beta cDNA molecule by a template-switch 5' adaptor carrying 12 random nucleotides. Each sample yielded at least 2.5 million CDR3-containing paired-end reads. The Mint cDNA synthesis kit, primed by a TRBC-specific oligonucleotide, was used to synthesize first-strand cDNA from all RNA. After uracil-DNA glycosylase treatment, a first 18-cycle PCR used universal primers M1SS and BC2_uni_R on all cDNA. In the original analysis: For normalization, 1 million high-quality reads were randomly selected from each sample, with every read carrying a distinct molecular identifier. Instead of being binned into consensus sequences, reads with shared molecular identifiers were discarded. CDR3 identification, clonotype clustering and error correction used MiTCR with a Q25 quality threshold and the strictest error-elimination algorithm. A nonparametric unseen species model with Euler transformation was used to estimate lower-bound total TCR beta diversity. Through fastp at Q25 and MiXCR, TCRdb rebuilt clones from the public reads, retaining in-frame beta chains. Merged by CDR3 protein, the rows form single entries marked with the most common genes and DNA. These V and J calls originate from TCRdb's pipeline instead of the authors' own analysis. The sample records hundreds of thousands of distinct CDR3 sequences, about 28% of which are singletons. The ten top clones hold roughly a sixth of the sample.

The 39 donors, aged about 6 to 95 years, were systemically healthy Caucasian individuals from Russia. Around 10 milliliters of peripheral blood were collected from each donor into EDTA-treated Vacutainer tubes. Ficoll-Paque density-gradient centrifugation was used to isolate PBMCs, with at least 6.5 million per sample. Trizol reagent was used to extract total RNA from the PBMCs, yielding at least 5 micrograms per sample. For every donor, flow cytometry on a PBMC aliquot measured the percentage of naive CD45RAhigh/CD27high T cells. This TCR derives from a woman older than 75 in good health. This chain is built from TRBV10-3 and TRBJ1-2, with a weak D call of TRBD1 (5 bases match). Sequenced input: blood. Read as DNA, the sequence is TGTGCCATCAGTAACCGGGACGGGAGCTATGGCTACACCTTC. This is translated as CAISNRDGSYGYTF.